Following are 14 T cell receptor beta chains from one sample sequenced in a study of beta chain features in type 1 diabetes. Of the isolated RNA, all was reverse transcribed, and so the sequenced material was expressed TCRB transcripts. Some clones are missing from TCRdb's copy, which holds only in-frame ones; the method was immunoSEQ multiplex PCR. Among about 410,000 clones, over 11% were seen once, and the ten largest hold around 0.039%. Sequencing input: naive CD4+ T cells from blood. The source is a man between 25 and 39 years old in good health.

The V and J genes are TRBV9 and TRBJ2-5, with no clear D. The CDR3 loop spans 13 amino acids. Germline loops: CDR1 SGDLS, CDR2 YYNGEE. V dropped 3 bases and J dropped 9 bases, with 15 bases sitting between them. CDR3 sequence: CASSERIGTPQYF. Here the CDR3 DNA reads TGTGCCAGCAGCGAAAGAATCGGCACACCCCAGTACTTC. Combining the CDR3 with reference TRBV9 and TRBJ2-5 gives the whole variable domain DSGVTQTPKHLITATGQRVTLRCSPRSGDLSVYWYQQSLDQGLQFLIQYYNGEERAKGNILERFSAQQFPDLHSELNLSSLELGDSALYFCASSERIGTPQYFGPGTRLLVL.

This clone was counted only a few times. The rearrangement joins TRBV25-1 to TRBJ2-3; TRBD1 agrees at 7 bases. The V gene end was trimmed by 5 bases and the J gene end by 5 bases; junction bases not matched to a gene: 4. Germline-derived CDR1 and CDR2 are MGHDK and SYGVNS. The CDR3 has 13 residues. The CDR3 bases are TGTGCCAGCAGTAGACAGGGTGTAGATACGCAGTATTTT. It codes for CASSRQGVDTQYF.

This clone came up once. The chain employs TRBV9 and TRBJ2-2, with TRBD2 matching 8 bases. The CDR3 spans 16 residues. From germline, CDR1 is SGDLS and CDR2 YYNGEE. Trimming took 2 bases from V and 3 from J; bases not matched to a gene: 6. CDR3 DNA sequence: TGTGCCAGCAGCGTTTCAAGCGGGAGCCACACCGGGGAGCTGTTTTTT. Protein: CASSVSSGSHTGELFF.

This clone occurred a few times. The CDR3 DNA follows: TGCAGCGTTACGTATGCCGGGACAGGGGGCAATGGAAACACCATATATTTT. Protein product: CSVTYAGTGGNGNTIYF. The rearrangement uses TRBV29-1 and TRBJ1-3, with 12 bases matching TRBD1. The CDR3 consists of 17 residues. CDR1 is SQVTM and CDR2 is ANQGSEA in the germline V gene. V dropped 5 bases and J dropped 3; count of bases not matched to a gene: 11.

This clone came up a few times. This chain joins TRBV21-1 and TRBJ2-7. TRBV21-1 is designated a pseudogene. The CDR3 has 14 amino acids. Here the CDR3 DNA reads TGTGCCAGCAGCAAAGCGGCCGGATCCTACGAGCAGTACGTC. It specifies CASSKAAGSYEQYV.

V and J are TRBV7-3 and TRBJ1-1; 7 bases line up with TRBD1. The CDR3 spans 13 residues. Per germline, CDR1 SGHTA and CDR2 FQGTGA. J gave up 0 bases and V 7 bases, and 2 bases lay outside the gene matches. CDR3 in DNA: TGTGCCAGCAAACAGGGGATGAACACTGAAGCTTTCTTT. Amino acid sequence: CASKQGMNTEAFF.

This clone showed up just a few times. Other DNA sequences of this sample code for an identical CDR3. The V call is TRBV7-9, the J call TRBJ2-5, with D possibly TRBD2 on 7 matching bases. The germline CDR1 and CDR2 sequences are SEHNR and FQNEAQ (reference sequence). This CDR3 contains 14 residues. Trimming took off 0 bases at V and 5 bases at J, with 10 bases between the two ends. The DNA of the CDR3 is TGTGCCAGCAGCTTAGCGGGGGGGCCGGAGACCCAGTACTTC. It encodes CASSLAGGPETQYF.

Here the CDR3 reads CAWSVRRVSSGNTIYF. The DNA for the CDR3 is TGTGCCTGGAGTGTGCGACGGGTGTCCTCTGGAAACACCATATATTTT. The V call is TRBV30, the J call TRBJ1-3, with D hard to call. Trimming removed 0 bases from V and 0 bases from J, with 12 bases in between. The V gene's germline CDR1 is GTSNPN and CDR2 SVGIG (reference sequence). The CDR3 is 16 amino acids.

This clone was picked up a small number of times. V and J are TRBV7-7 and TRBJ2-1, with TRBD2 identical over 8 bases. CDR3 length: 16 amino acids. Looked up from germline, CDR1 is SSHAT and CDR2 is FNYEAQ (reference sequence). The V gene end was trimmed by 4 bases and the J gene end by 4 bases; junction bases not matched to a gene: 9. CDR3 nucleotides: TGTGCCAGCAGCTACAAACCGACTAGCGCGTACAATGAGCAGTTCTTC. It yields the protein CASSYKPTSAYNEQFF.

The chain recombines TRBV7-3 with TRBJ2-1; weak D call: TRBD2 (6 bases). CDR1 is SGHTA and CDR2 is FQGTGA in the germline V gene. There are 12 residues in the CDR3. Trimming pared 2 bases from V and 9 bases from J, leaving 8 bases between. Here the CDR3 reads CASSLGAGEQFF. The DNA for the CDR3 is TGTGCCAGCAGCTTAGGAGCGGGTGAGCAGTTCTTC.

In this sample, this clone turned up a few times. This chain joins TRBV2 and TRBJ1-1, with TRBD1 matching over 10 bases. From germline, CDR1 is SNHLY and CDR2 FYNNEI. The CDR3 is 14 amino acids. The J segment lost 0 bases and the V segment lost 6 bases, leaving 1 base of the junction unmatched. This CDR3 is CASRGTGVNTEAFF. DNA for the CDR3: TGTGCCAGCAGGGGGACAGGGGTGAACACTGAAGCTTTCTTT.

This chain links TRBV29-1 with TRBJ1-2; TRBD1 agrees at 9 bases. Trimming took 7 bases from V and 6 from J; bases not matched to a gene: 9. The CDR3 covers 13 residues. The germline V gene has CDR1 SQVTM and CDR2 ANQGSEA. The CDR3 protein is CSAPATGGNGYTF. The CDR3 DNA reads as TGCAGCGCTCCTGCCACAGGGGGCAATGGCTACACCTTC. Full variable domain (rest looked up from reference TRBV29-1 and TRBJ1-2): SAVISQKPSRDICQRGTSLTIQCQVDSQVTMMFWYRQQPGQSLTLIATANQGSEATYESGFVIDKFPISRPNLTFSTLTVSNMSPEDSSIYLCSAPATGGNGYTFGSGTRLTVV.

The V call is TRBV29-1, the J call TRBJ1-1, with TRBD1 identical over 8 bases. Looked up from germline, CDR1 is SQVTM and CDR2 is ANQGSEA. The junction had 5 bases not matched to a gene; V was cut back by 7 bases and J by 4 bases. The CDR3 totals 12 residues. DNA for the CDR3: TGCAGCGCCGACAGGGGAAGCACTGAAGCTTTCTTT. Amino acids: CSADRGSTEAFF.

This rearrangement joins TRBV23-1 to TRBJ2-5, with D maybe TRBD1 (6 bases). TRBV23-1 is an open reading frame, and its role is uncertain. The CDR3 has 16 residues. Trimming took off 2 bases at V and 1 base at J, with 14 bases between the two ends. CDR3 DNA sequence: TGCGCCAGCAGTCAAACCCCAGGGGACCGCCAAGAGACCCAGTACTTC. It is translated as CASSQTPGDRQETQYF.